The 21 T cell receptor beta chains below come from one sample, sequenced in a study of metastatic and nonmetastatic thyroid tumors. Until they underwent thyroid surgery, no patient had received any treatment. TCRdb ran MiXCR on the PCR reads. The top ten hold less than 9.5% of the sample, which has about 32,000 clones, just under 25% seen once. Sequencing was done on a sample of blood. These receptor sequences come from a female donor with papillary thyroid cancer or a benign thyroid nodule (not recorded which). Some clones in this sample may be carry-over from other donors' samples.

There are many counts of this clone. Likely a read error: the CDR3 ends without its conserved phenylalanine or tryptophan. The chain couples TRBV12-3 or TRBV12-4 to TRBJ2-1; 8 bases are a match to TRBD2. This CDR3 spans 17 amino acids. The ends lost 3 bases at V and 8 bases at J; junction bases unmatched: 15. As DNA, the CDR3 is TGTGCCAGCAGTTTGCGGGTTCTGGGAGCGGGGGTGGATGAGCAGTTCCTC. Amino acid sequence: CASSLRVLGAGVDEQFL.

Judged by abundance, this clone is medium-sized. V is TRBV20-1 and J is TRBJ2-7, with 9 bases identical to TRBD2. J gave up 0 bases and V 2 bases, and 5 bases lay outside the gene matches. The CDR3 consists of 15 residues. CDR1 is DFQATT, CDR2 SNEGSKA, per germline (reference sequence). This CDR3 reads CSARPSSGASYEQYF. The CDR3 DNA reads TGCAGTGCTAGACCCTCTAGCGGGGCCTCCTACGAGCAGTACTTC.

On this clone itself: One end of the junction varies from germline; a read error may be responsible. The V and J genes are TRBV9 and TRBJ2-1, with unresolved D. Germline assignment: CDR1 SGDLS and CDR2 YYNGEE. The CDR3 totals 12 residues. Written as DNA, the CDR3 is TGTGCCAGCGAGTCTGGGAATGATGAGCACTTCTTC. Protein: CASESGNDEHFF.

This clone occurred many times. This chain connects TRBV6-1 to TRBJ2-1; TRBD2 matches at 8 bases. The germline gives CDR1 MNHNS, CDR2 SASEGT. The V and J ends lost 5 bases and 9 bases, in that order; junction bases with no gene match: 9. This CDR3 is 14 amino acids long. The CDR3 protein is CASSPPGLVGEQFF. The CDR3 DNA reads TGTGCCAGCAGTCCTCCGGGACTAGTCGGTGAGCAGTTCTTC.

Ten or more counts support this clone. This may come from a read error, since a much larger clone is one base off. V gene TRBV6-1 combines with J gene TRBJ2-1; no reliable D call. V shed 6 bases and J shed 8 bases, with 11 bases lying between them. Germline-derived CDR1 and CDR2 are MNHNS and SASEGT. The CDR3 is 12 amino acids. The CDR3 coding sequence is TGTGCCAGCAGCTCCTCTATCCATGAGCAGTTCTTC. Its translation: CASSSSIHEQFF.

This clone is judged medium-sized. The chain is built from TRBV5-1 and TRBJ1-2; tentatively, D is TRBD1 (5 bases). CDR3 length: 14 amino acids. Germline lookup yields CDR1 SGHRS and CDR2 YFSETQ. The ends were cut back, 6 bases at V and 3 bases at J, with 15 bases in the middle. The CDR3 spells CASKDSILDYGYTF. CDR3 DNA: TGCGCCAGCAAAGACAGCATTTTAGACTATGGCTACACCTTC.

This clone showed up many times. This chain connects TRBV6-5 to TRBJ2-1; TRBD2 might be the D (6 bases). There are 16 residues in the CDR3. V lost 0 bases and J lost 7, with 16 bases in between. Per the germline V gene, CDR1 is MNHEY and CDR2 is SVGAGI. The CDR3 coding sequence is TGTGCCAGCAGTTACTCGAGCGCGGGAAGGGCAAATGAGCAGTTCTTC. This gives the protein CASSYSSAGRANEQFF.

This clone is judged medium-sized. The chain uses TRBV6-1 and TRBJ1-6; possible D gene TRBD1, 5 bases. In germline, CDR1 is MNHNS, CDR2 SASEGT. The CDR3 runs 14 residues. Deletions cut 6 bases from V and 8 bases from J, with 14 bases between. In DNA form, the CDR3 reads TGTGCCAGCAGGGAGGCCGGGGGTGATTCACCCCTCCACTTT. As protein: CASREAGGDSPLHF.

This sequence joins TRBV7-2 and TRBJ2-3; 11 bases line up with TRBD2. V lost 5 bases and J lost 5; bases outside the gene matches: 6. This CDR3 spans 15 amino acids. Germline CDR1 and CDR2: SGHTA and FQGNSA. For the CDR3, the DNA is TGTGCCAGCAGCCTCAGTGGACTAGCGGGAGATACGCAGTATTTT. This gives the protein CASSLSGLAGDTQYF.

The chain is built from TRBV5-1 and TRBJ2-1; the match to TRBD2 covers 13 bases. The CDR3 spans 17 residues. From germline, CDR1 is SGHRS and CDR2 YFSETQ. Losses at the gene ends were 3 bases for V and 0 bases for J; bases not matched to a gene: 3. The CDR3 region has the DNA TGCGCCAGCAGCTGGACTAGCGGGAGTCCCTCCTACAATGAGCAGTTCTTC. Translated: CASSWTSGSPSYNEQFF.

This clone has at least ten counts. The chain links TRBV12-3 or TRBV12-4 to TRBJ2-5, with 14 nucleotides matching TRBD2. This CDR3 spans 16 amino acids. Trimming cost V 5 bases and J 5 bases; bases outside gene matches: 7. This CDR3 reads CASSPRLAGGMETQYF. CDR3 bases: TGTGCCAGCAGTCCGCGACTAGCGGGAGGGATGGAGACCCAGTACTTC.

In its sample, this clone was seen many times. This rearrangement joins TRBV6-1 to TRBJ2-5, with D perhaps matching TRBD2 (5 bases). Germline V gene data show CDR1 as MNHNS and CDR2 as SASEGT. Trimming pared 5 bases from V and 2 bases from J, leaving 9 bases between. The length of the CDR3 is 13 residues. CDR3 DNA: TGTGCCAGCAGTTTTAGCGTTCAAGAGACCCAGTACTTC. This codes for CASSFSVQETQYF.

This clone appeared many times. This chain connects TRBV5-4 to TRBJ2-2; 9 bases map to TRBD1. The CDR3 has 16 residues. The V and J ends lost 5 bases and 4 bases, in that order; junction bases with no gene match: 9. Germline CDR1 SGHNT, CDR2 YYREEE (reference sequence). The CDR3 sequence: CASRPGTGRFTGELFF. CDR3 bases: TGTGCCAGCAGACCTGGGACAGGGAGGTTCACCGGGGAGCTGTTTTTT.

Points on this clone: The junction and the germline gene differ at one end; a read error may be behind it. V gene TRBV27 combines with J gene TRBJ1-6, with D possibly TRBD1 on 6 matching bases. The CDR3 is made up of 15 amino acids. CDR1 is MNHEY and CDR2 is SMNVEV in the germline V gene (reference sequence). CDR3 amino acids: CASRIIQGGNTPLHF. CDR3 bases: TGTGCCAGCAGGATAATACAGGGTGGTAATACACCCCTCCACTTT.

V gene TRBV9 combines with J gene TRBJ2-7; TRBD2 might be the D (6 bases). The ends were cut back, 4 bases at V and 3 bases at J, with 11 bases in the middle. The germline V gene encodes CDR1 SGDLS and CDR2 YYNGEE. The CDR3 has 13 amino acids. The CDR3 protein is CASSWTIDYEQYF. Written as DNA, the CDR3 is TGTGCCAGCAGCTGGACTATCGACTACGAGCAGTACTTC.

This clone was detected ten times or more. The rearrangement uses TRBV27 and TRBJ1-1; D is possibly TRBD1 (5 bases). Germline CDR1 reads MNHEY; CDR2 reads SMNVEV (reference sequence). Deletions cut 0 bases from V and 9 bases from J, with 14 bases between. The CDR3 spans 14 residues. CDR3: CASSLSQTVSQAFF. The CDR3 bases are TGTGCCAGCAGTTTATCCCAGACAGTTAGTCAAGCTTTCTTT.

Remarks on this clone: The CDR3 ends on some other residue instead of the conserved phenylalanine or tryptophan, so this is likely a read error. The rearrangement links TRBV28 to TRBJ2-7; D gene ambiguous. The CDR3 contains 13 residues. The germline V and J ends were trimmed by 7 bases and 6 bases, with 16 bases remaining between them. Germline lookup yields CDR1 MDHEN and CDR2 SYDVKM. CDR3 protein: CASISRWATEQYI. The DNA of the CDR3 is TGTGCCAGCATTTCCAGATGGGCAACCGAGCAGTACATC.

This clone occurred many times. In nucleotides, the CDR3 is TGTGCCAGCAGCTTCGGGCTAGCGGGAGACAATGAGCAGTTCTTC. Its protein product is CASSFGLAGDNEQFF. The chain links TRBV5-4 to TRBJ2-1, with 10 bases that match TRBD2. This CDR3 is built from 15 residues. V lost 2 bases, J lost 5 bases, and 4 bases stayed unmatched. The V gene's germline CDR1 is SGHNT and CDR2 YYREEE (reference sequence).

By sample fraction, this clone is medium-sized. V gene TRBV12-3 or TRBV12-4 combines with J gene TRBJ2-7, with D possibly matching TRBD1 (6 bases). This CDR3 spans 17 amino acids. The V gene lost 4 bases and the J gene lost 0 bases, with 19 bases spanning the gap. The CDR3, as DNA: TGTGCCAGCAGTTCTTACCGGGACACTCAGAGCTCCTACGAGCAGTACTTC. This encodes CASSSYRDTQSSYEQYF.

This clone was detected many times. A read error may be the cause here, since a much bigger clone is one base away. The V and J genes are TRBV6-1 and TRBJ1-3; D call uncertain. Germline V gives CDR1 MNHNS, CDR2 SASEGT. The CDR3 loop spans 13 amino acids. The CDR3 is CASKGRSGSTIYF. CDR3 sequence (DNA): TGTGCCAGCAAGGGCAGATCCGGAAGCACCATATATTTT.

This clone occurred a few times. This clone may be a read error of a much larger clone one base away. Other DNA sequences within the sample encode an identical CDR3. The chain combines TRBV29-1 with TRBJ1-6, with 8 bases fitting TRBD1. From germline, CDR1 is SQVTM and CDR2 ANQGSEA. CDR3 length equals 13 residues. CDR3 sequence reads: CSVRQGSDSPLHF. Written as DNA, the CDR3 is TGTAGCGTTCGACAGGGGAGTGACTCACCCCTCCACTTT. The full variable domain, its missing parts supplied by reference TRBV29-1 and TRBJ1-6, is SAVISQKPSRDICQRGTSLTIQCQVDSQVTMMFWYRQQPGQSLTLIATANQGSEATYESGFVIDKFPISRPNLTFSTLTVSNMSPEDSSIYLCSVRQGSDSPLHFGNGTRLTVT.